The next 21 T cell receptor beta chains were all read from a single sample in a study of spatial heterogeneity in lung cancer. TCRdb used MiXCR to reprocess the 5' RACE reads, holding one entry per CDR3 protein. The sample carries roughly 8,000 distinct CDR3 sequences, roughly 8.6% recorded once. The sample's time point: sample taken at primary tumor resection. Whole RNA from tumor, nontumor lung or frozen PBMC was sequenced unsorted. This material consisted of PBMCs, taken at surgery. The receptors derive from a male donor with early-stage non-small cell lung cancer.

Turning to this clonotype: This beta chain lies outside the target of a library built for alpha chains; its clone size means little. The J gene is TRBJ1-5, the V gene TRBV6-1; 7 nucleotides agree with TRBD1. The CDR3 extends over 18 amino acids. The germline V gene has CDR1 MNHNS and CDR2 SASEGT. The J segment lost 0 bases and the V segment lost 4 bases, leaving 12 bases of the junction unmatched. As DNA, the CDR3 is TGTGCCAGCAGTGGTCAGGGGGGCTTACGATATAGCAATCAGCCCCAGCATTTT. Its protein is CASSGQGGLRYSNQPQHF.

This clonotype occurred many times. The library was designed around alpha chains, so this beta chain is a stray read whose abundance carries little weight. This rearrangement joins TRBV5-1 to TRBJ2-5; D perhaps matches TRBD1 (6 bases). This CDR3 has 14 residues. Germline V gives CDR1 SGHRS, CDR2 YFSETQ. Trimming took 4 bases from V and 3 from J, leaving 13 bases between them. CDR3 region: CASSQPDSKETQYF. In DNA form, the CDR3 reads TGCGCCAGCAGCCAACCGGACAGTAAAGAGACCCAGTACTTC. Variable domain in full (rest from reference TRBV5-1 and TRBJ2-5): KAGVTQTPRYLIKTRGQQVTLSCSPISGHRSVSWYQQTPGQGLQFLFEYFSETQRNKGNFPGRFSGRQFSNSRSEMNVSTLELGDSALYLCASSQPDSKETQYFGPGTRLLVL.

This clonotype was counted many times. This beta chain turned up in a library designed for alpha chains; as an off-target read, its abundance says little. The chain recombines TRBV30 with TRBJ2-1; TRBD1 agrees at 7 bases. Per germline, CDR1 GTSNPN and CDR2 SVGIG (reference sequence). The CDR3 is 14 residues long. V dropped 4 bases and J dropped 3; count of bases not matched to a gene: 6. The CDR3 DNA reads TGTGCCTGGACCCCAGGGACAGACTACAATGAGCAGTTCTTC. Its protein product is CAWTPGTDYNEQFF.

The count of this clonotype is one. Since it is a stray read in a library aimed at alpha chains, this beta chain has a size that is not meaningful. V usage is TRBV12-3 or TRBV12-4 and J usage is TRBJ2-1; D is perhaps TRBD2 (6 bases). Trimming took 6 bases from V and 6 from J, leaving 12 bases between them. This CDR3 has 13 residues. The CDR3 DNA is TGTGCCAGCAGCCTCACTAGCTCCAATGAGCAGTTCTTC. Protein sequence: CASSLTSSNEQFF.

This clonotype has ten or more counts. This beta chain is off target for a library built for alpha chains, so its abundance means little. This chain joins TRBV5-1 and TRBJ2-1; D gene ambiguous. Germline V lookup: CDR1 SGHRS, CDR2 YFSETQ. This CDR3 spans 15 amino acids. V lost 5 bases to trimming and J lost 6 bases, with 18 bases between them. CDR3 DNA: TGCGCCAGCAGTTCGGGTTCGTTAGGAAGCAATGAGCAGTTCTTC. This codes for CASSSGSLGSNEQFF.

In regard to this clonotype: As an off-target read in a library built for alpha chains, this beta chain has a frequency of little significance. The chain couples TRBV5-6 to TRBJ1-5, with D tentatively TRBD1 (5 bases). Germline CDR1 and CDR2: SGHDT and YYEEEE. V was trimmed by 3 bases and J by 9 bases, leaving 10 bases between them. The CDR3 loop spans 12 amino acids. This chain's CDR3 is CASSYFQGPQHF. CDR3 sequence (DNA): TGTGCCAGCAGCTACTTCCAGGGGCCCCAGCATTTT. The full variable domain, its missing parts supplied by reference TRBV5-6 and TRBJ1-5, is DAGVTQSPTHLIKTRGQQVTLRCSPKSGHDTVSWYQQALGQGPQFIFQYYEEEERQRGNFPDRFSGHQFPNYSSELNVNALLLGDSALYLCASSYFQGPQHFGDGTRLSIL.

This clonotype was observed many times. This beta chain turned up in a library designed for alpha chains; as an off-target read, its abundance says little. The CDR3 DNA reads as TGTGCCAGCAGCTCCCGGTTCTATGAAGGGACAGGGGTCTACGAGCAGTACTTC. Encoded protein: CASSSRFYEGTGVYEQYF. The genes are TRBV7-9 and TRBJ2-7; 10 bases are shared with TRBD1. Per the germline V gene, CDR1 is SEHNR and CDR2 is FQNEAQ (reference sequence). The CDR3 loop spans 18 amino acids. V lost 4 bases, J lost 3 bases, and 15 bases stayed unmatched.

In this sample, this clonotype turned up many times. This beta chain is an off-target read within a library intended for alpha chains, so its frequency means little. J is TRBJ1-5 and V is TRBV6-6; TRBD1 might be the D (5 bases). Trimming cost V 10 bases and J 5 bases, with 24 bases left between them. The germline V gene encodes CDR1 MNHNY and CDR2 SVGAGI (reference sequence). This CDR3 region has 16 residues. CDR3 DNA: TGTGCCACCTTTTTAGGGACCAGACAGAGAGATCAGCCCCAGCATTTT. Translation gives CATFLGTRQRDQPQHF.

In its sample, this clonotype was seen many times. This beta chain appears as a stray read in a library generated for alpha chains; its size is not informative. The rearrangement links TRBV21-1 to TRBJ2-1; the D call TRBD2 from the table was never checked on the DNA. TRBV21-1 counts as a pseudogene. CDR3 length: 17 amino acids. CDR3 in amino acids: CASSKGPLAVYLREQFF. CDR3 DNA: TGTGCCAGCAGCAAAGGGCCACTAGCGGTGTATCTACGGGAGCAGTTCTTC.

This clonotype has at least ten counts. This beta chain appears as a stray read in a library generated for alpha chains; its size is not informative. V and J are TRBV12-3 or TRBV12-4 and TRBJ1-2; D is unresolved. The CDR3 has 13 amino acids. V was cut by 0 bases and J by 8 bases, with 10 bases left in between. The CDR3 spells CASSLASFRGYTF. CDR3 DNA sequence: TGTGCCAGCAGTTTAGCTAGCTTTCGGGGCTACACCTTC.

This clonotype was seen many times. A library made for alpha chains picked up this beta chain off target, so its size means little. This chain connects TRBV19 to TRBJ1-3; D not certain. Germline V CDR1 and CDR2: LNHDA, SQIVND (reference sequence). There are 15 residues in the CDR3. The V end lost 10 bases, the J end lost 0 bases, and 16 bases lay between the germline ends. The CDR3, as DNA: TGTGCCACTAACCCAGGCCTCAGCTCTGGAAACACCATATATTTT. This codes for CATNPGLSSGNTIYF.

This clonotype showed up many times. This beta chain appears as a stray read in a library generated for alpha chains; its size is not informative. The CDR3 DNA reads TGTGCCAGCAGTTTAGCCCGAGGGGGGACAGGGGGCAACTATGGCTACACCTTC. Its translation is CASSLARGGTGGNYGYTF. This rearrangement joins TRBV12-3 or TRBV12-4 to TRBJ1-2, with 12 positions matching TRBD1. The V gene end was trimmed by 0 bases and the J gene end by 2 bases; junction bases not matched to a gene: 7. The CDR3 contains 18 residues.

The sample holds many counts of this clonotype. This beta chain slipped into a library made for alpha chains as a stray read, so its size is not meaningful. The V call is TRBV20-1, the J call TRBJ2-3, with 10 bases lining up with TRBD1. Germline values: CDR1 DFQATT, CDR2 SNEGSKA (reference sequence). CDR3 length: 16 residues. V gave up 5 bases and J gave up 5 bases; unmatched junction bases: 13. The CDR3 DNA reads TGCAGTGCTCCAAGCCTATCGGGGACAGGGGTAGATACGCAGTATTTT. Translated: CSAPSLSGTGVDTQYF.

Turning to this clonotype: This beta chain slipped into a library made for alpha chains as a stray read, so its size is not meaningful. The V call is TRBV20-1, the J call TRBJ1-3, with 8 bases that match TRBD1. The length of the CDR3 is 17 residues. After removal of 5 bases from V and 0 bases from J, the junction contained 12 bases not matched to a gene. From germline, CDR1 is DFQATT and CDR2 SNEGSKA (reference sequence). The CDR3 coding sequence is TGCAGTGCTCTTACTTTCGGACAGGGTTACTCTGGAAACACCATATATTTT. It encodes CSALTFGQGYSGNTIYF.

This clonotype showed up many times. Because the library targeted alpha chains, this beta chain is an off-target read whose size means little. The rearrangement uses TRBV6-2 or TRBV6-3 and TRBJ1-6; D might be TRBD1 (5 bases). The CDR3 is 14 amino acids. The ends were cut back, 8 bases at V and 7 bases at J, with 15 bases in the middle. Germline loops: CDR1 MNHEY, CDR2 SVGEGT. In DNA, the CDR3 is TGTGCCAGCCGGTGGGCCAGGGACAATTCACCCCTCCACTTT. This translates into CASRWARDNSPLHF.

This clonotype has a count of ten or more. Since the library was made to target alpha chains, this beta chain is a stray read and its abundance is not meaningful. The chain employs TRBV5-4 and TRBJ2-7; a weak D match, TRBD1 (5 bases). The CDR3 length is 13 residues. CDR1 is SGHNT and CDR2 is YYREEE in the germline V gene (reference sequence). The V end was cut by 4 bases, the J end by 6 bases, with 14 bases between. For the CDR3, the DNA is TGTGCCAGCAGCGCCCCGACAGCCCTCGAGCAGTACTTC. It yields the protein CASSAPTALEQYF.

Ten or more counts support this clonotype. Since it is a stray read in a library aimed at alpha chains, this beta chain has a size that is not meaningful. The chain is built from TRBV10-1 and TRBJ2-7; 7 nucleotides line up with TRBD1. CDR1 is WNHNN and CDR2 is SYGVQD in the germline V gene (reference sequence). With 2 bases clipped from V and 2 bases from J, the junction kept 6 bases outside the gene matches. This CDR3 is 15 amino acids long. The CDR3 protein is CASSERGGSTYEQYF. CDR3 nucleotide sequence: TGCGCCAGCAGTGAGCGAGGGGGCTCAACCTACGAGCAGTACTTC.

This clonotype was counted at least ten times. Because this beta chain is a stray read in a library intended to capture alpha chains, its abundance should not be given much weight. This rearrangement joins TRBV4-2 to TRBJ2-7; no clear D gene. Trimming shortened V by 0 bases and J by 1 base, and 13 bases separated the two germline ends. Germline-derived CDR1 and CDR2 are LGHNA and YNFKEQ. CDR3 length equals 16 residues. The CDR3, as DNA: TGTGCCAGCAGCCAAGACTATCCCGGGTCTTCCTACGAGCAGTACTTC. It codes for CASSQDYPGSSYEQYF.

To note about this clonotype: The library was prepared for alpha chains; this beta chain is a stray read, so its frequency means little. This rearrangement joins TRBV20-1 to TRBJ1-1; D might be TRBD1 (5 bases). V lost 6 bases to trimming and J lost 5 bases, with 19 bases between them. Germline V gene data show CDR1 as DFQATT and CDR2 as SNEGSKA (reference sequence). The CDR3 totals 14 residues. Here the CDR3 DNA reads TGCAGTGCCAAGTGGGCCCTTAGGGGAACTGAAGCTTTCTTT. It yields the protein CSAKWALRGTEAFF.

This clonotype was picked up many times. This beta chain represents an off-target read in a library built for alpha chains; its size is of limited meaning. The J gene is TRBJ2-5, the V gene TRBV7-9; D is uncertain. V lost 5 bases, J lost 4 bases, and 8 bases lay in between. Germline CDR1 SEHNR, CDR2 FQNEAQ (reference sequence). The CDR3 is 12 amino acids. CDR3 DNA sequence: TGTGCCAGCAGCCGGGTGGGAGAGACCCAGTACTTC. This codes for CASSRVGETQYF.

By its share, this clonotype is medium-sized (0.01 to 0.1%). A library made for alpha chains picked up this beta chain off target, so its size means little. The J gene is TRBJ2-6, the V gene TRBV4-2; D perhaps matches TRBD2 (6 bases). V shed 0 bases and J shed 0 bases, with 6 bases lying between them. The germline CDR1 and CDR2 sequences are LGHNA and YNFKEQ. CDR3 length equals 16 residues. CDR3 region: CASSQEAGSGANVLTF. The CDR3 bases are TGTGCCAGCAGCCAAGAAGCGGGCTCTGGGGCCAACGTCCTGACTTTC.